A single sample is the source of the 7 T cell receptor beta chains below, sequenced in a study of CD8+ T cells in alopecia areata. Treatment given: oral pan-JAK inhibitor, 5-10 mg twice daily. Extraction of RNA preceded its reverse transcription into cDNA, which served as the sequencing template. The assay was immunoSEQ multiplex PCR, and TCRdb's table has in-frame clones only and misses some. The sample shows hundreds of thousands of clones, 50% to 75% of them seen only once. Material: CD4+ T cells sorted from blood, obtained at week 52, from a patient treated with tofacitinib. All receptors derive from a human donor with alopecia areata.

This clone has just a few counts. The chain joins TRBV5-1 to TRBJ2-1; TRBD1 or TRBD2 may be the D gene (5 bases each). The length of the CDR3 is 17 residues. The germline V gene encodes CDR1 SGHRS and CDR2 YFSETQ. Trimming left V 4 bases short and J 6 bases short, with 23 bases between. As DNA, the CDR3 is TGCGCCAGCAGCCGAGGGGCTGGACGTCGGGGCTCCAATGAGCAGTTCTTC. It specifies CASSRGAGRRGSNEQFF. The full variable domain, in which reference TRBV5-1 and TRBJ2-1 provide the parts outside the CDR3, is KAGVTQTPRYLIKTRGQQVTLSCSPISGHRSVSWYQQTPGQGLQFLFEYFSETQRNKGNFPGRFSGRQFSNSRSEMNVSTLELGDSALYLCASSRGAGRRGSNEQFFGPGTRLTVL.

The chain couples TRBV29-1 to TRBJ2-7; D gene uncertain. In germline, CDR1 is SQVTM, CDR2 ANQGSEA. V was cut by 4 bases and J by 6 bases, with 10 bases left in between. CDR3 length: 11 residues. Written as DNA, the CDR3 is TGCAGCGTTGGATTACCTGCCGAGCAGTACTTC. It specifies CSVGLPAEQYF.

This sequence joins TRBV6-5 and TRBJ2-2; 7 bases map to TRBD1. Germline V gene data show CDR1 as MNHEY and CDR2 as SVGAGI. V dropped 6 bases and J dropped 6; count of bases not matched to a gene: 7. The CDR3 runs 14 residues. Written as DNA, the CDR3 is TGTGCCAGCAGACCCGACAGGGTCCCCGGGGAGCTGTTTTTT. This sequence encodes CASRPDRVPGELFF.

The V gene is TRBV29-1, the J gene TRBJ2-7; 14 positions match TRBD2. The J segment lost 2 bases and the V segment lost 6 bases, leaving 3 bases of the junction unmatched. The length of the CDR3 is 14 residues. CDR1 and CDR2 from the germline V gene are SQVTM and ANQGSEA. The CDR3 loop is CSVAGLAGAYEQYF. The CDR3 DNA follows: TGCAGCGTGGCGGGACTAGCGGGGGCCTACGAGCAGTACTTC.

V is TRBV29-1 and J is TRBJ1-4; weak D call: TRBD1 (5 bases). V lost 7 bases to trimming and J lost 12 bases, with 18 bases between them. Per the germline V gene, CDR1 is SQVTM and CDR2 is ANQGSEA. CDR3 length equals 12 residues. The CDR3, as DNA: TGCAGCGCTGTGCTATTCGGGGACCAACTGTTTTTT. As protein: CSAVLFGDQLFF.

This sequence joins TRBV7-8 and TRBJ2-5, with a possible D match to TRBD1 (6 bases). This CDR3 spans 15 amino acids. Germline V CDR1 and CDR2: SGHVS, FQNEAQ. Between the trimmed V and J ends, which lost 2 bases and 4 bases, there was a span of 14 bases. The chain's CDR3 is CASSLRAGVGETQYF. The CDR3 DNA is TGTGCCAGCAGCTTAAGGGCAGGGGTCGGAGAGACCCAGTACTTC. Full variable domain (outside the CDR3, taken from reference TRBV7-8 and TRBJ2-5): GAGVSQSPRYKVAKRGQDVALRCDPISGHVSLFWYQQALGQGPEFLTYFQNEAQLDKSGLPSDRFFAERPEGSVSTLKIQRTQQEDSAVYLCASSLRAGVGETQYFGPGTRLLVL.

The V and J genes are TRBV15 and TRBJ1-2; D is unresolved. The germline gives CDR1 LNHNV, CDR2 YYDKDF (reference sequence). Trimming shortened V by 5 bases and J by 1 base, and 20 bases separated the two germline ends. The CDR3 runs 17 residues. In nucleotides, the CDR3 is TGTGCCACCAGCGGACGCCTCCCCGAAACAAGTAACTATGGCTACACCTTC. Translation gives CATSGRLPETSNYGYTF.